The 18 T cell receptor beta chains below all came from one sample that was sequenced in a study of read filtering for tumor transcriptome and immune sequencing. Molecular barcoded adaptors covering alpha/delta and beta/gamma chains were used on 400 ng RNA. TCRdb re-called the reads with MiXCR, one entry per CDR3 protein. This sample has roughly 67,000 distinct CDR3 sequences, with roughly a fifth found just once. Sequencing was carried out using a population of CD138-negative cells sorted from bone marrow. The source is a donor aged 40 or older with multiple myeloma.

This clonotype was counted ten times or more. The CDR3 is CASSRGTGGFYEQYF. CDR3 coding DNA: TGTGCCAGCTCCCGGGGGACAGGGGGTTTCTACGAGCAGTACTTC. This chain joins TRBV18 and TRBJ2-7; TRBD1 matches at 11 bases. This CDR3 is 15 amino acids long. The V gene's germline CDR1 is KGHSH and CDR2 LQKENI. Trimming took 6 bases from V and 3 from J; bases not matched to a gene: 7.

About this clonotype itself: Being one base from a much bigger clone, this may be a read error. This chain uses TRBV5-4 with TRBJ2-5; TRBD1 aligns across 8 bases. CDR3 length: 14 residues. Germline V gene sequence: CDR1 SGHNT, CDR2 YYREEE (reference sequence). The CDR3 coding sequence is TGTGCCGGCAGGCCTGGACAGGGCCAAGAGACCCAGTACTTC. It translates to CAGRPGQGQETQYF.

This clonotype was recorded many times. This chain connects TRBV10-3 to TRBJ2-1; D gene uncertain. Deletions cut 4 bases from V and 8 bases from J, with 15 bases between. This CDR3 has 14 amino acids. Germline-derived CDR1 and CDR2 are ENHRY and SYGVKD. The CDR3 nucleotides are TGTGCCATCAGTGTGACGCACCCAGCCCATGAGCAGTTCTTC. The encoded protein is CAISVTHPAHEQFF.

The J gene is TRBJ2-5, the V gene TRBV28, with D possibly being TRBD2 (5 bases). Looked up from germline, CDR1 is MDHEN and CDR2 is SYDVKM. The V end lost 6 bases, the J end lost 8 bases, and 13 bases lay between the germline ends. The CDR3 is made up of 12 amino acids. This CDR3 reads CASSQLTGTQYF. The CDR3 region has the DNA TGTGCCAGCAGCCAACTGACGGGAACCCAGTACTTC.

This clonotype has a count of ten or more. At one of its ends the junction is not consistent with the germline gene, which may arise from a read error. The J gene is TRBJ2-1, the V gene TRBV10-3; 7 nucleotides agree with TRBD2. The V gene's germline CDR1 is ENHRY and CDR2 SYGVKD. The CDR3 length is 15 residues. The CDR3 DNA reads TGTGCCACCGAACCTAGCGGCGCTATCTACAATGGGCAGTTCTTC. Translated, it gives CATEPSGAIYNGQFF.

The table lists this clonotype with many counts. CDR3: CAWSGGLAGENEQFF. DNA of the CDR3: TGTGCCTGGAGTGGGGGACTAGCGGGAGAGAATGAGCAGTTCTTC. V and J are TRBV30 and TRBJ2-1, with 14 bases that match TRBD2. Germline V gene data show CDR1 as GTSNPN and CDR2 as SVGIG (reference sequence). The V gene end was trimmed by 1 base and the J gene end by 7 bases; junction bases not matched to a gene: 3. The CDR3 contains 15 residues.

Many counts were recorded for this clonotype. V usage is TRBV29-1 and J usage is TRBJ2-2; maybe TRBD2 (6 bases). V shed 4 bases and J shed 2 bases, with 11 bases lying between them. The CDR3 extends over 14 amino acids. CDR1 SQVTM and CDR2 ANQGSEA come from the germline V gene. The CDR3 DNA reads as TGCAGCGTTGGGAGGGACTTCAACACCGGGGAGCTGTTTTTT. Amino acids: CSVGRDFNTGELFF.

This clonotype showed up many times. The V call is TRBV20-1, the J call TRBJ2-1, with D possibly TRBD1 on 5 matching bases. Trimming took off 4 bases at V and 4 bases at J, with 14 bases between the two ends. Looked up from germline, CDR1 is DFQATT and CDR2 is SNEGSKA (reference sequence). The CDR3 is made up of 14 amino acids. CDR3 nucleotide sequence: TGCAGTGCTACTCCTTATGGGGCGTACAATGAGCAGTTCTTC. Protein sequence: CSATPYGAYNEQFF.

As concerns this clonotype: It is likely a read error, because the conserved phenylalanine at the end of the CDR3 is missing. The chain joins TRBV23-1 to TRBJ2-7; 11 bases line up with TRBD1. TRBV23-1 is an ORF, with its function uncertain. There are 13 residues in the CDR3. V lost 9 bases to trimming and J lost 6 bases; unmatched junction nucleotides: 7. The CDR3 region is CARIRDRGVEQYP. The DNA of the CDR3 is TGCGCCAGAATCCGGGACAGGGGGGTCGAGCAGTACCCC.

This clonotype was seen at least ten times. This sequence joins TRBV20-1 and TRBJ2-1, with D unclear. Trimming removed 5 bases at V and 3 bases at J, with 14 bases between. From germline, CDR1 is DFQATT and CDR2 SNEGSKA (reference sequence). The CDR3 has 14 residues. The CDR3 DNA sequence: TGCAGTGCTCGCGAGTTTGAAGACTACAATGAGCAGTTCTTC. Translation gives CSAREFEDYNEQFF.

Regarding this clonotype: Compared with germline, one end of the junction differs, possibly owing to a read error. The gene calls are TRBV24-1 and TRBJ2-1, with 7 bases fitting TRBD2. Germline CDR1 reads KGHDR; CDR2 reads SFDVKD. The CDR3 length is 15 residues. The CDR3 DNA follows: TGTGCCACCAGTGATCCTAGTGGGAGGGCCTATGAGCGGTTCTTC. Translation gives CATSDPSGRAYERFF.

By sample fraction, this clonotype is medium-sized (0.01 to 0.1%). V gene TRBV7-9 combines with J gene TRBJ2-1, with a weak D call TRBD2 (6 bases). Trimming left V 5 bases short and J 9 bases short, with 14 bases between. Germline CDR1 reads SEHNR; CDR2 reads FQNEAQ (reference sequence). CDR3 length: 13 amino acids. The CDR3 DNA reads as TGTGCCAGCAGCCTCTCATCCGGGAGTGAGCAGTTCTTC. It specifies CASSLSSGSEQFF.

There are many counts of this clonotype. V gene TRBV6-6 combines with J gene TRBJ2-3, with D hard to call. The CDR3 has 12 residues. V was trimmed by 5 bases and J by 2 bases, leaving 5 bases between them. Germline V gene sequence: CDR1 MNHNY, CDR2 SVGAGI (reference sequence). CDR3: CASSATTDTQYF. For the CDR3, the DNA is TGTGCCAGCAGTGCCACCACAGATACGCAGTATTTT.

This clonotype was detected ten times or more. This chain uses TRBV11-1 with TRBJ2-2, with 8 bases identical to TRBD1. Germline-derived CDR1 and CDR2 are SGHAT and FQDESV (reference sequence). The CDR3 has 15 amino acids. Trimming took 5 bases from V and 7 from J; bases not matched to a gene: 9. The CDR3 sequence: CASSDPTGAGGELFF. In DNA form, the CDR3 reads TGTGCCAGCAGCGACCCGACAGGGGCCGGCGGGGAGCTGTTTTTT. Using reference TRBV11-1 and TRBJ2-2 for the parts outside the CDR3, the full variable domain is EAEVAQSPRYKITEKSQAVAFWCDPISGHATLYWYRQILGQGPELLVQFQDESVVDDSQLPKDRFSAERLKGVDSTLKIQPAELGDSAMYLCASSDPTGAGGELFFGEGSRLTVL.

This clonotype appeared a few times. A read error is likely here: a far larger clone is one base away. CDR3 region: CASSPPGQFYEQFF. CDR3 DNA: TGTGCCAGCAGCCCGCCGGGACAGTTTTACGAGCAGTTCTTC. This chain connects TRBV7-2 to TRBJ2-1; TRBD1 agrees at 7 bases. This CDR3 is built from 14 residues. CDR1 and CDR2 from the germline V gene are SGHTA and FQGNSA. V dropped 5 bases and J dropped 10; count of bases not matched to a gene: 11.

This chain joins TRBV6-5 and TRBJ1-1; D might be TRBD1 (6 bases). V lost 11 bases and J 11 bases, leaving 21 bases between the germline ends. Germline V gene data show CDR1 as MNHEY and CDR2 as SVGAGI. This CDR3 spans 12 amino acids. The chain's CDR3 is CAPRDLWGAAFF. The CDR3 nucleotides are TGTGCCCCCAGAGACCTTTGGGGGGCCGCTTTCTTT.

This clonotype was observed a single time. Germline is not matched at one junction end, which may reflect a read error. This rearrangement joins TRBV18 to TRBJ2-1; TRBD2 matches at 15 bases. This CDR3 has 17 amino acids. Germline CDR1 and CDR2: KGHSH and LQKENI. CDR3 sequence: CASSPGLAGGQGNEQLF. DNA of the CDR3: TGTGCCAGCTCACCCGGACTAGCGGGGGGGCAAGGGAATGAGCAGCTCTTC.

This clonotype has at least ten counts. This rearrangement joins TRBV5-1 to TRBJ2-7, with 7 bases that match TRBD1. Looked up from germline, CDR1 is SGHRS and CDR2 is YFSETQ. The CDR3 covers 15 residues. V was pared by 3 bases and J by 5 bases, with 11 bases of the junction left unmatched. The DNA of the CDR3 is TGCGCCAGCAGCTGGGGTGACAGGGCGATAGACGAGCAGTACTTC. Translated: CASSWGDRAIDEQYF.